The T cell receptor beta chain under discussion was sequenced for a study of T cell responses to AZD1222 COVID-19 vaccine. Regarding the study as a whole: Seropositive AZD1222 recipients at baseline numbered only 6 or 7. Along spike, vaccine-associated CD4 TCRs were found throughout, with dominance at 160-218 and 743-854. The donors showed a predominance of white British ancestry and of females, with possible underestimation of clonal diversity.

Generated by immunoSEQ multiplex PCR, the TCRdb table keeps only in-frame clones and is missing some. Of about 110,000 clones detected, roughly 91% appear once; the ten largest clones hold roughly 8%. The germline CDR1 and CDR2 sequences are MGHRA and YSYEKL. The CDR3 has 13 amino acids. Trimming cost V 0 bases and J 4 bases, with 6 bases left between them. This clone was counted once. Its target is not known. This sequence joins TRBV4-1 and TRBJ1-2; D is unresolved. The source material was peripheral blood, sampled 28 days after the second AZD1222 dose. This TCR was recovered from an adult who received the AZD1222 COVID-19 vaccine. The CDR3 loop is CASSQEGRYGYTF. CDR3 coding DNA: TGCGCCAGCAGCCAAGAAGGGCGCTATGGCTACACCTTC.